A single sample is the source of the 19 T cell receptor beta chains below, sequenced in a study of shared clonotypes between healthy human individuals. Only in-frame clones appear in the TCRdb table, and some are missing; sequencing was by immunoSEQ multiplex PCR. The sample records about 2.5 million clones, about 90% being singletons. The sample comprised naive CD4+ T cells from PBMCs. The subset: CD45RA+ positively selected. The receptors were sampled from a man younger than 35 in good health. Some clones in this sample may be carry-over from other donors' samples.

The CDR3 is CASSPTGGDIQYF. The CDR3 DNA sequence: TGTGCCAGCTCCCCGACAGGGGGTGACATTCAGTACTTC. The chain uses TRBV18 and TRBJ2-4; 9 positions match TRBD1. CDR3 length: 13 amino acids. The ends lost 6 bases at V and 8 bases at J; junction bases unmatched: 5. Germline V gene lookup returns CDR1 KGHSH and CDR2 LQKENI.

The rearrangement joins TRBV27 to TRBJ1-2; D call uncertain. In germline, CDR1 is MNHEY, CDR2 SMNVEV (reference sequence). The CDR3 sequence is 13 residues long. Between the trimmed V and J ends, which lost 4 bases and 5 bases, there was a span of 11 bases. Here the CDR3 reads CASSWAYPYGYTF. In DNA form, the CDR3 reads TGTGCCAGCAGTTGGGCTTACCCATATGGCTACACCTTC.

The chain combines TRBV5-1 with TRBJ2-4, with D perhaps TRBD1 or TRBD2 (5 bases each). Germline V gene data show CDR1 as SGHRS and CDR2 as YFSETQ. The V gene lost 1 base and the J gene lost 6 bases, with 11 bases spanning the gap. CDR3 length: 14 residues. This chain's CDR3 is CASSLQGDVNIQYF. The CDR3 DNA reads TGCGCCAGCAGCTTGCAAGGGGACGTAAACATTCAGTACTTC.

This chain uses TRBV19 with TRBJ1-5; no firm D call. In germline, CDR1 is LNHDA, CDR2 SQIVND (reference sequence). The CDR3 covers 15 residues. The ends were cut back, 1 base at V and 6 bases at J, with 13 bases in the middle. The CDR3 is CASSIGGTATQPQHF. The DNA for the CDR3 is TGTGCCAGTAGTATAGGTGGCACCGCGACTCAGCCCCAGCATTTT.

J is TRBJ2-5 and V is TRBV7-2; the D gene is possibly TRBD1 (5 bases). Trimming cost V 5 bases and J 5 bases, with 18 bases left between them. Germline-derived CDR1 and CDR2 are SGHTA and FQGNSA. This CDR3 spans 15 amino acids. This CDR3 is CASSPMQGGWETQYF. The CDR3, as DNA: TGTGCCAGCAGCCCGATGCAGGGTGGTTGGGAGACCCAGTACTTC.

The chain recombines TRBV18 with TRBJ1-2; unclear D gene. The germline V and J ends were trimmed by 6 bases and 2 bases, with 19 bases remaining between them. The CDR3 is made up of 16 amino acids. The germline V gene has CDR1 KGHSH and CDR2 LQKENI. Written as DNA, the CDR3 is TGTGCCAGCTCCTTGAGCCCCACAGCTGTCAACTATGGCTACACCTTC. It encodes CASSLSPTAVNYGYTF.

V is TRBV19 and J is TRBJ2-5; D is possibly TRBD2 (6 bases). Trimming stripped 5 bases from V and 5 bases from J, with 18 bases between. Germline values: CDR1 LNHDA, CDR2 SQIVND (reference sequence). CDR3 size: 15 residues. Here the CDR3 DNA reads TGTGCCAGTAGTCGGGACTCCTTAGGGACGGAGACCCAGTACTTC. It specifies CASSRDSLGTETQYF.

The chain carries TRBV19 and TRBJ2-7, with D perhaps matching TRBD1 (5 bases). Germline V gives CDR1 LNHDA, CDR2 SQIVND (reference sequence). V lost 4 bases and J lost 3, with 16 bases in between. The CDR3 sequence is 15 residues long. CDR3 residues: CASSNPKTAFYEQYF. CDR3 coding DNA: TGTGCCAGTAGTAACCCAAAGACAGCCTTCTACGAGCAGTACTTC.

This CDR3 reads CASRRSGNTEAFF. CDR3 DNA sequence: TGTGCCAGCCGCCGATCTGGGAACACTGAAGCTTTCTTT. J is TRBJ1-1 and V is TRBV11-2; D is ambiguous. The CDR3 sequence is 13 residues long. Trimming removed 8 bases at V and 1 base at J, with 11 bases between. Germline assignment: CDR1 SGHAT and CDR2 FQNNGV.

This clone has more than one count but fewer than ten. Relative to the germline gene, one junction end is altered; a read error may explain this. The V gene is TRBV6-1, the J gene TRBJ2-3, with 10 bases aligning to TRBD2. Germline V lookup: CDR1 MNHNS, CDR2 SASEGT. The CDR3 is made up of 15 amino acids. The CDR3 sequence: CASREAGGTTSTQYF. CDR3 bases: TGTGCCAGCAGAGAAGCGGGAGGGACTACAAGTACGCAGTATTTT.

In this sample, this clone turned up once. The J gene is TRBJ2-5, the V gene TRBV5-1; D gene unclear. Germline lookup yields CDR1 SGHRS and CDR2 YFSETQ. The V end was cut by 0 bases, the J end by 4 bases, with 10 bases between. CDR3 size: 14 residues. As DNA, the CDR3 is TGCGCCAGCAGCTTGGGTTTCCAGCCAGAGACCCAGTACTTC. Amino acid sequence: CASSLGFQPETQYF.

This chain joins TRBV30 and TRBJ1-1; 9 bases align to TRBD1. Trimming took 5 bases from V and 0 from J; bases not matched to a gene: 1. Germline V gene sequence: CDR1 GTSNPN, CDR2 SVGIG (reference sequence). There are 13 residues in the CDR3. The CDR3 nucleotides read TGTGCCTGGGGGACAGGGTTGAACACTGAAGCTTTCTTT. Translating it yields CAWGTGLNTEAFF.

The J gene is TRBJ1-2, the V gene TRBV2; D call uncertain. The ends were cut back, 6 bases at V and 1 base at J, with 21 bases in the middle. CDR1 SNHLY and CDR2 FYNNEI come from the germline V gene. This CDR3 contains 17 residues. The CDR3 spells CASSPYASVLSNYGYTF. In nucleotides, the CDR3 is TGTGCCAGCAGCCCCTACGCTTCGGTTCTGAGTAACTATGGCTACACCTTC.

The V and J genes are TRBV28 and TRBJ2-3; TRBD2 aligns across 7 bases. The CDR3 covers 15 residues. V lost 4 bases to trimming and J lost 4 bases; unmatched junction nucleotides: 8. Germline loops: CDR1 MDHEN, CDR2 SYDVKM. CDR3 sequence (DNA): TGTGCCAGCAGTTCTCGGGAGGCAGATGCAGATACGCAGTATTTT. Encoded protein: CASSSREADADTQYF. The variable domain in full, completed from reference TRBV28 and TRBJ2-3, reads DVKVTQSSRYLVKRTGEKVFLECVQDMDHENMFWYRQDPGLGLRLIYFSYDVKMKEKGDIPEGYSVSREKKERFSLILESASTNQTSMYLCASSSREADADTQYFGPGTRLTVL.

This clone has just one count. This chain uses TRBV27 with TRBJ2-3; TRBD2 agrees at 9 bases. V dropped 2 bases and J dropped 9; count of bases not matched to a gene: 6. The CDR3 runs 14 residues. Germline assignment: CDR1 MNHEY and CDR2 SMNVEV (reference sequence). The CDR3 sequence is CASSLRREGRTQYF. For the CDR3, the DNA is TGTGCCAGCAGTTTACGGCGGGAGGGAAGGACGCAGTATTTT.

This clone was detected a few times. The DNA of the CDR3 is TGTGCCAGCAGCTGGGACGGGAACACTGAAGCTTTCTTT. This encodes CASSWDGNTEAFF. The chain has TRBV7-2 and TRBJ1-1; weak D call: TRBD1 (5 bases). Trimming took off 4 bases at V and 1 base at J, with 7 bases between the two ends. The CDR3 has 13 residues. Per germline, CDR1 SGHTA and CDR2 FQGNSA.

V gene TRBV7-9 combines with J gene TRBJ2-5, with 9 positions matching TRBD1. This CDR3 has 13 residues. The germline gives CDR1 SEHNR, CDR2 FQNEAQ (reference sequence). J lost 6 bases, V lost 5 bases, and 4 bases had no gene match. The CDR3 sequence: CASSQTGGQTQYF. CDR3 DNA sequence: TGTGCCAGCAGCCAGACAGGGGGACAGACCCAGTACTTC. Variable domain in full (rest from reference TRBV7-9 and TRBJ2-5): DTGVSQNPRHKITKRGQNVTFRCDPISEHNRLYWYRQTLGQGPEFLTYFQNEAQLEKSRLLSDRFSAERPKGSFSTLEIQRTEQGDSAMYLCASSQTGGQTQYFGPGTRLLVL.

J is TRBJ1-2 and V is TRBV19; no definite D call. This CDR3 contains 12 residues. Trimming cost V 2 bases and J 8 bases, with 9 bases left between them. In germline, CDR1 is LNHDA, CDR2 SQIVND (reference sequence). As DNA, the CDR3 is TGTGCCAGTAGTATACCCAACGGGGGCTACACCTTC. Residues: CASSIPNGGYTF.

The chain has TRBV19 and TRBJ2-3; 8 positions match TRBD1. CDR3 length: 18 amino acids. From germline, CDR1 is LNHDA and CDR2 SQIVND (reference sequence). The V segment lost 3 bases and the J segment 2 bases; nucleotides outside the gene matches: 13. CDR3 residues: CASSMAVPRTGITDTQYF. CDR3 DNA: TGTGCCAGTAGTATGGCCGTCCCGAGGACAGGGATCACAGATACGCAGTATTTT.